This TCR beta chain was captured in a study of shared clonotypes between healthy human individuals. Study in general: Contributing individuals were two females and a few males aged 18 to 49. Points from the study as a whole: Clonotype sharing levels among donors were expected to vary with sequencing depth. The diversity represented, both genetic and in exposure history, was limited by few donors.

Only in-frame clones appear in the TCRdb table, and some are missing; sequencing was by immunoSEQ multiplex PCR. The table includes around 690,000 clones, about 90% detected once. Remarks on this clone: Its antigen is not known.

This CDR3 has 14 amino acids. V dropped 3 bases and J dropped 1 base, with 9 bases sitting between them. Germline V gene lookup returns CDR1 LNHDA and CDR2 SQIVND (reference sequence). The sample taken for sequencing was memory CD8+ T cells from PBMCs. Stated subset: CD45RO+ cells pooled with CCR7-negative TemRA cells. V and J are TRBV19 and TRBJ1-1; D is perhaps TRBD1 (5 bases). The TCR sequence derives from a man aged 18 to 29 in good health. Some clones in this sample may be carry-over from other donors' samples. The CDR3 is CASSIWGRNTEAFF. The CDR3 coding sequence is TGTGCCAGTAGTATTTGGGGGAGGAACACTGAAGCTTTCTTT. Variable domain in full (rest from reference TRBV19 and TRBJ1-1): DGGITQSPKYLFRKEGQNVTLSCEQNLNHDAMYWYRQDPGQGLRLIYYSQIVNDFQKGDIAEGYSVSREKKESFPLTVTSAQKNPTAFYLCASSIWGRNTEAFFGQGTRLTVV.